The clone carrying this TCR beta chain was observed at least ten times. The source of the sample is a study of naive and memory T cell subsets. The V gene lost 1 base and the J gene lost 6 bases, with 10 bases spanning the gap. Germline V gene data show CDR1 as SGHTS and CDR2 as YDEGEE. This CDR3 contains 14 residues. Both TRBC1 and TRBC2 were covered by a beta constant-region primer of two equimolar oligonucleotides. TCRdb reprocessed the UMI-ligation and nested PCR reads via MiXCR and lists one record per CDR3 protein. The table includes tens of thousands of distinct CDR3 sequences, roughly 13% detected once.

This TCR was recovered from a human donor in good health. The sample comprised central memory CD4+ T cells from blood. The V and J genes are TRBV5-8 and TRBJ2-2, with no clear D. The CDR3 protein is CASSLRTLSGELFF. For the CDR3, the DNA is TGTGCCAGCAGCTTGCGTACTTTATCCGGGGAGCTGTTTTTT.